The sequence of this TCR beta chain was determined in a study of T cell clonality in common variable immunodeficiency. Clones were sequenced by immunoSEQ multiplex PCR, and TCRdb holds only the in-frame ones, with some missing. The sample gives approximately 58,000 clones, none seen only once, and the top ten clones hold roughly 5.3%. The germline V gene encodes CDR1 SGHRS and CDR2 YFSETQ. Losses at the gene ends were 1 base for V and 6 bases for J; bases not matched to a gene: 2. The CDR3 covers 14 residues. This clone was detected ten times or more. The CDR3 end falls 3 residues outside the read, so it is completed with the germline J gene.

This TCR was recovered from a person aged 18 to 75 in good health. The sequenced sample consisted of peripheral blood mononuclear cells. The chain has TRBV5-1 and TRBJ1-2; 11 nucleotides line up with TRBD1. Incomplete CDR3 DNA: TGCGCCAGCAGCTTGAGGGGACAGGGGGATGGC. Translating gives CASSLRGQGDG. The complete CDR3 protein is CASSLRGQGDGYTF.